What follows describes a single TCR beta chain. Germline V gene sequence: CDR1 MRHNA, CDR2 SNTAGT. The CDR3 loop spans 12 amino acids. V dropped 7 bases and J dropped 2 bases, with 8 bases sitting between them. The sample originates from a study of radiotherapy plus CTLA-4 blockade in lung cancer. The protocol was immunoSEQ multiplex PCR, while the TCRdb copy is restricted to in-frame clones and leaves out a portion. Of tens of thousands of clones in the sample, around 79% were seen once. This TCR was sampled from a human donor with non-small cell lung cancer who had a partial response to radiotherapy plus ipilimumab. Some clones in this sample may be carry-over from other donors' samples. The sample consisted of peripheral blood, taken from a patient treated with radiotherapy plus ipilimumab. V usage is TRBV6-4 and J usage is TRBJ2-5; no clear D gene. CDR3 in amino acids: CASNPHQETQYF. In DNA, the CDR3 is TGTGCCAGCAATCCCCATCAAGAGACCCAGTACTTC.